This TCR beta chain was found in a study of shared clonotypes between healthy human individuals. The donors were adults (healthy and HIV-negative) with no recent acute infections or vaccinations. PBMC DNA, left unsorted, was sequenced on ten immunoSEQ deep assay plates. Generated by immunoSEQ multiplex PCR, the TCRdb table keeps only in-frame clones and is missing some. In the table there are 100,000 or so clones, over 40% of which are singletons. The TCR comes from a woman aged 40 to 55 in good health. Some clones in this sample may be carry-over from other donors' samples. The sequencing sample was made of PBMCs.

The CDR3 region has the DNA TGTGCCAGCAGTCTTAGGGGGGAGAAGGGGGAGACCCAGTACTTC. It yields the protein CASSLRGEKGETQYF. V is TRBV6-5 and J is TRBJ2-5; D is tentatively TRBD1 or TRBD2 (6 bases each). The germline CDR1 and CDR2 sequences are MNHEY and SVGAGI. The CDR3 runs 15 residues. Trimming left V 5 bases short and J 5 bases short, with 18 bases between.